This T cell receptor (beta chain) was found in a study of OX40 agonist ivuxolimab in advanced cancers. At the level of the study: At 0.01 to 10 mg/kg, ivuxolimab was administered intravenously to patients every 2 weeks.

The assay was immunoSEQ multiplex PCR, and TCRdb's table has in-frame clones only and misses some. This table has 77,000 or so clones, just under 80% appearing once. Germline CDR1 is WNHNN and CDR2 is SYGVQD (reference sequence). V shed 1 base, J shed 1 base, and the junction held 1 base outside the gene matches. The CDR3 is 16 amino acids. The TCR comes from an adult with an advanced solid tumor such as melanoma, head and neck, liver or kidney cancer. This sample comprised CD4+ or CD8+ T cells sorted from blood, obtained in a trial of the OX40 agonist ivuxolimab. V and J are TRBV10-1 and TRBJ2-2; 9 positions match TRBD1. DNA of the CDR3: TGCGCCAGCAGTGAGTGGGGACAGGGGAACACCGGGGAGCTGTTTTTT. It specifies CASSEWGQGNTGELFF.